The 27 T cell receptor beta chains given below trace back to one sample, sequenced in a study of cytomegalovirus exposure and HLA in healthy donors. The PCR used 60 Vbeta and 13 Jbeta primers. Sequenced by immunoSEQ multiplex PCR; TCRdb stores in-frame clones only, minus some. Among about 130,000 clones, 76% were seen once, and the ten largest hold over 2.5%. Material: PBMCs. Source of these receptors: a man aged 35 to 55 in good health and CMV-seronegative.

This chain links TRBV7-8 with TRBJ1-1, with a weak D call TRBD1 (5 bases). V lost 5 bases to trimming and J lost 0 bases, with 13 bases between them. The CDR3 is made up of 15 amino acids. Germline CDR1 and CDR2: SGHVS and FQNEAQ. In DNA, the CDR3 is TGTGCCAGCAGCGCCTCGGGGGTTCTGAACACTGAAGCTTTCTTT. Translating it yields CASSASGVLNTEAFF.

V usage is TRBV20-1 and J usage is TRBJ1-2; D remains ambiguous. Germline CDR1 DFQATT, CDR2 SNEGSKA (reference sequence). CDR3 length: 11 residues. Trimming cost V 5 bases and J 4 bases, with 8 bases left between them. The CDR3 nucleotides are TGCAGTGCTGTAGCGCTCTATGGCTACACCTTC. Its translation is CSAVALYGYTF.

The V call is TRBV7-6, the J call TRBJ2-2; tentatively, D is TRBD2 (6 bases). The CDR3 spans 14 residues. The V end was cut by 1 base, the J end by 6 bases, with 9 bases between. The V gene's germline CDR1 is SGHVS and CDR2 FNYEAQ. CDR3 protein: CASSLGRASGELFF. In DNA, the CDR3 is TGTGCCAGCAGCTTAGGGAGGGCTTCCGGGGAGCTGTTTTTT.

The sample holds a few counts of this clone. The gene calls are TRBV5-8 and TRBJ1-1; D perhaps matches TRBD1 (5 bases). The germline gives CDR1 SGHTS, CDR2 YDEGEE. The CDR3 totals 14 residues. V dropped 4 bases and J dropped 0 bases, with 10 bases sitting between them. CDR3 nucleotide sequence: TGTGCCAGCAGCCCCACGGGGGTGAACACTGAAGCTTTCTTT. The encoded protein is CASSPTGVNTEAFF.

This clone has just a few counts. This sequence joins TRBV6-1 and TRBJ2-3; D remains unclear. CDR3 size: 14 residues. The ends were cut back, 0 bases at V and 8 bases at J, with 12 bases in the middle. Germline V CDR1 and CDR2: MNHNS, SASEGT. CDR3 sequence: CASSEAQSRGTQYF. The CDR3 region has the DNA TGTGCCAGCAGTGAAGCGCAGAGCCGCGGTACGCAGTATTTT.

The rearrangement links TRBV7-6 to TRBJ2-1; 10 nucleotides line up with TRBD2. This CDR3 is 14 amino acids long. J was trimmed by 9 bases and V by 2 bases; bases with no gene match: 4. The germline V gene encodes CDR1 SGHVS and CDR2 FNYEAQ. The CDR3 is CASSLYSGGAEQFF. The CDR3 DNA is TGTGCCAGCAGCTTATACAGCGGGGGGGCTGAGCAGTTCTTC. Complete variable domain (other parts from reference TRBV7-6 and TRBJ2-1): GAGVSQSPRYKVTKRGQDVALRCDPISGHVSLYWYRQALGQGPEFLTYFNYEAQQDKSGLPNDRFSAERPEGSISTLTIQRTEQRDSAMYRCASSLYSGGAEQFFGPGTRLTVL.

The table lists this clone with a few counts. The V gene is TRBV11-2, the J gene TRBJ1-5; 9 bases are a match to TRBD1. Looked up from germline, CDR1 is SGHAT and CDR2 is FQNNGV. V shed 4 bases, J shed 4 bases, and the junction held 5 bases outside the gene matches. CDR3 length: 15 residues. In DNA form, the CDR3 reads TGTGCCAGCAGCTCCGGACAGGGGTTGAATCAGCCCCAGCATTTT. This encodes CASSSGQGLNQPQHF.

The rearrangement uses TRBV10-3 and TRBJ2-7; D is unresolved. V was clipped by 7 bases and J by 6 bases, with 7 bases between them. This CDR3 has 10 amino acids. The germline gives CDR1 ENHRY, CDR2 SYGVKD. CDR3 nucleotides: TGTGCCATCATATACAGCGAGCAGTACTTC. Protein sequence: CAIIYSEQYF.

This chain links TRBV5-6 with TRBJ2-7; 8 nucleotides agree with TRBD1. The CDR3 runs 13 residues. With V trimmed by 2 bases and J by 9 bases, 7 bases remained unmatched. Germline CDR1 SGHDT, CDR2 YYEEEE. In DNA, the CDR3 is TGTGCCAGCAGCTTTTGGACAGGGTGGGTGCAGTACTTC. As protein: CASSFWTGWVQYF.

The V and J genes are TRBV4-1 and TRBJ2-1, with TRBD2 matching over 11 bases. The V and J ends lost 1 base and 6 bases, in that order; junction bases with no gene match: 2. Germline values: CDR1 MGHRA, CDR2 YSYEKL. The CDR3 contains 15 residues. The CDR3 DNA reads as TGCGCCAGCAGCCAAGGACTAGCGGGGATCAATGAGCAGTTCTTC. This codes for CASSQGLAGINEQFF.

The DNA for the CDR3 is TGCGCCAGCAGCCAAGACTTGGGACAGGGGGTCTACGAGCAGTACTTC. This sequence encodes CASSQDLGQGVYEQYF. V usage is TRBV4-1 and J usage is TRBJ2-7; the match to TRBD1 covers 11 bases. Germline CDR1 and CDR2: MGHRA and YSYEKL. This CDR3 is 16 amino acids long. With V trimmed by 0 bases and J by 3 bases, 4 bases remained unmatched.

This rearrangement joins TRBV6-5 to TRBJ2-5, with 8 bases fitting TRBD1. The CDR3 runs 13 residues. V lost 10 bases and J lost 2; bases outside the gene matches: 6. The germline V gene has CDR1 MNHEY and CDR2 SVGAGI. CDR3 in DNA: TGTGCCACCGGACAGGGTCGGCAAGAGACCCAGTACTTC. Translating gives CATGQGRQETQYF.

This sequence joins TRBV29-1 and TRBJ2-5, with 8 bases fitting TRBD2. Germline V gives CDR1 SQVTM, CDR2 ANQGSEA. V lost 7 bases to trimming and J lost 2 bases; unmatched junction nucleotides: 9. This CDR3 region has 14 residues. DNA of the CDR3: TGCAGCGCCGACGGGTCTAGCGGGCAAGAGACCCAGTACTTC. Translating gives CSADGSSGQETQYF.

This clone came up a few times. The genes are TRBV25-1 and TRBJ2-3; 8 bases fit TRBD2. CDR1 MGHDK and CDR2 SYGVNS come from the germline V gene. J gave up 1 base and V 6 bases, and 6 bases lay outside the gene matches. The CDR3 covers 15 residues. Here the CDR3 DNA reads TGTGCCAGCAGGGTTAGCGGGATCGGCACAGATACGCAGTATTTT. Protein product: CASRVSGIGTDTQYF.

The chain recombines TRBV5-1 with TRBJ1-4, with D possibly being TRBD1 (5 bases). The CDR3 totals 16 residues. CDR1 SGHRS and CDR2 YFSETQ come from the germline V gene. V shed 2 bases and J shed 3 bases, with 14 bases lying between them. CDR3 in DNA: TGCGCCAGCAGCTTTGGGGGGACGCGGTCTAATGAAAAACTGTTTTTT. It translates to CASSFGGTRSNEKLFF.

V usage is TRBV7-8 and J usage is TRBJ2-1; TRBD2 aligns across 8 bases. Germline values: CDR1 SGHVS, CDR2 FQNEAQ. This CDR3 has 20 residues. J gave up 0 bases and V 4 bases, and 17 bases lay outside the gene matches. The CDR3 sequence is CASSSGRTPRGGSSYNEQFF. The CDR3, as DNA: TGTGCCAGCAGCTCCGGGAGGACCCCCCGGGGGGGGAGCTCCTACAATGAGCAGTTCTTC.

The genes are TRBV30 and TRBJ1-5; tentatively, D is TRBD1 (5 bases). The CDR3 loop spans 13 amino acids. Looked up from germline, CDR1 is GTSNPN and CDR2 is SVGIG (reference sequence). Trimming pared 3 bases from V and 4 bases from J, leaving 10 bases between. CDR3 in amino acids: CAWRGKGNQPQHF. DNA for the CDR3: TGTGCCTGGAGAGGCAAGGGGAATCAGCCCCAGCATTTT.

This clone was seen a handful of times. The chain combines TRBV2 with TRBJ1-2, with D maybe TRBD1 (5 bases). The V end lost 2 bases, the J end lost 1 base, and 14 bases lay between the germline ends. The CDR3 sequence is 16 residues long. CDR1 and CDR2 (germline): SNHLY, FYNNEI. CDR3 loop: CASSESQGVSNYGYTF. The CDR3 DNA sequence: TGTGCCAGCAGTGAAAGTCAAGGGGTAAGTAACTATGGCTACACCTTC.

V and J are TRBV29-1 and TRBJ2-6, with a possible D match to TRBD1 (5 bases). The CDR3 loop spans 14 amino acids. From germline, CDR1 is SQVTM and CDR2 ANQGSEA. V was cut by 6 bases and J by 4 bases, with 13 bases left in between. CDR3 DNA sequence: TGCAGCGTCCAAGGACAACCCGGGGCCAACGTCCTGACTTTC. It translates to CSVQGQPGANVLTF.

This clone was counted a few times. V and J are TRBV5-1 and TRBJ1-4; TRBD1 matches 7 bases. J was trimmed by 2 bases and V by 2 bases; bases with no gene match: 9. Germline lookup yields CDR1 SGHRS and CDR2 YFSETQ. The CDR3 runs 17 residues. The DNA of the CDR3 is TGCGCCAGCAGCTTCACAGGGGCGGTTGGGACTAATGAAAAACTGTTTTTT. As protein: CASSFTGAVGTNEKLFF.

The chain employs TRBV12-5 and TRBJ1-5; perhaps TRBD1 as D (5 bases). V shed 9 bases and J shed 1 base, with 10 bases lying between them. The CDR3 loop spans 13 amino acids. Germline V CDR1 and CDR2: LGHNT, FRNRAP. CDR3 bases: TGTGCTAGCTCTCACAGGAGCAATCAGCCCCAGCATTTT. Amino acids: CASSHRSNQPQHF.

The rearrangement joins TRBV28 to TRBJ2-7; D may be TRBD1 (5 bases). V was shortened by 6 bases and J by 0 bases, with 9 bases between the two germline ends. CDR1 is MDHEN, CDR2 SYDVKM, per germline. The CDR3 sequence is 13 residues long. CDR3: CASRDSSSYEQYF. The CDR3 DNA reads as TGTGCCAGCAGAGACAGTTCCTCCTACGAGCAGTACTTC.

V usage is TRBV4-2 and J usage is TRBJ2-1; 12 bases align to TRBD2. Unmatched junction bases numbered 1, after V lost 2 bases and J lost 5 bases. The CDR3 contains 15 residues. Germline assignment: CDR1 LGHNA and CDR2 YNFKEQ. In nucleotides, the CDR3 is TGTGCCAGCAGCCAACTAGCGGGAGGGAACAATGAGCAGTTCTTC. Amino acids: CASSQLAGGNNEQFF.

This clone was counted only a few times. The chain employs TRBV30 and TRBJ2-1, with TRBD2 matching 8 bases. The length of the CDR3 is 14 residues. The germline CDR1 and CDR2 sequences are GTSNPN and SVGIG (reference sequence). CDR3 sequence reads: CVARSGRRANEQFF. DNA for the CDR3: TGTGTGGCCCGGAGCGGGAGAAGGGCCAATGAGCAGTTCTTC.

This clone has a handful of counts. The V call is TRBV5-4, the J call TRBJ1-1, with 7 bases aligning to TRBD1. CDR1 is SGHNT and CDR2 is YYREEE in the germline V gene (reference sequence). The CDR3 runs 13 residues. Unmatched junction bases numbered 4, after V lost 2 bases and J lost 6 bases. The CDR3 here is CASSFGQGAEAFF. The CDR3 DNA is TGTGCCAGCAGCTTTGGGCAGGGGGCTGAAGCTTTCTTT.

The chain joins TRBV4-1 to TRBJ2-1; 7 bases line up with TRBD2. CDR3 length: 16 amino acids. The V gene's germline CDR1 is MGHRA and CDR2 YSYEKL. Trimming at V came to 5 bases and at J to 0 bases, leaving 7 bases not matched to a gene. The CDR3 spells CASSGGLPRSYNEQFF. The DNA for the CDR3 is TGCGCCAGCAGCGGGGGACTACCCCGCTCCTACAATGAGCAGTTCTTC.

This clone was picked up a small number of times. The V and J genes are TRBV21-1 and TRBJ2-7; the table's D gene call, TRBD2, was not cross checked with the DNA. TRBV21-1 is a known pseudogene. This CDR3 comprises 17 residues. CDR3: CASSKVDGLPKTYEQYF. The DNA of the CDR3 is TGTGCCAGCAGCAAAGTCGATGGTCTCCCTAAGACCTACGAGCAGTACTTC.